Listed below are T cell receptor beta chains from one sample, sequenced in a study of cytomegalovirus exposure and HLA in healthy donors. Generated by immunoSEQ multiplex PCR, the TCRdb table keeps only in-frame clones and is missing some. The sample records about 240,000 clones, approximately 82% being singletons. Sequencing was done on a sample of PBMCs. These receptors were collected from a woman aged 55-70 years in good health and CMV-seropositive. Both conserved end residues are part of each CDR3. Fields, in order: V gene, J gene, clone size, D gene, CDR3 protein, CDR3 DNA. The D gene is left open where the match is weak. Rows give clone size only sometimes, using once, few, many, or a class for an expanded clone.

TRBV9	TRBJ2-7	-	TRBD2	CASSTGTSGSDEQYF	TGTGCCAGCAGCACCGGGACTAGCGGGAGCGACGAGCAGTACTTC
TRBV15	TRBJ2-1	-	-	CATSRGRQGFNNEQFF	TGTGCCACCAGCAGAGGCAGGCAGGGGTTCAACAATGAGCAGTTCTTC
TRBV10-1	TRBJ2-7	-	TRBD1	CASSERTGSSYEQYF	TGCGCCAGCAGTGAGAGGACAGGGTCGTCCTACGAGCAGTACTTC
TRBV7-2	TRBJ2-7	once	TRBD1	CASSPRTGGYEQYF	TGTGCCAGCAGTCCGAGGACAGGGGGCTACGAGCAGTACTTC
TRBV5-1	TRBJ1-1	few	-	CASSLAGQGRSRAFF	TGCGCCAGCAGCTTGGCAGGGCAGGGTAGATCGCGGGCTTTCTTT
TRBV27	TRBJ1-6	-	TRBD1	CASSPSGQTFNSPLHF	TGTGCCAGCAGTCCCTCGGGACAGACCTTTAATTCACCCCTCCACTTT
TRBV28	TRBJ1-3	-	-	CASFAPNSGNTIYF	TGTGCCAGCTTCGCCCCTAACTCTGGAAACACCATATATTTT
TRBV6-1	TRBJ1-2	-	-	CASSEARTASYGYTF	TGTGCCAGCAGTGAAGCGAGAACAGCCTCCTATGGCTACACCTTC
TRBV28	TRBJ1-2	-	-	CASSYPYLGRGGYTF	TGTGCCAGCAGTTACCCCTACCTAGGCAGGGGTGGCTACACCTTC
TRBV7-9	TRBJ2-2	-	-	CASSRSANTGELFF	TGTGCCAGCAGTAGAAGTGCGAACACCGGGGAGCTGTTTTTT
TRBV4-1	TRBJ2-2	-	TRBD2	CASSQDTGLGRARTGELFF	TGCGCCAGCAGCCAAGATACGGGATTGGGGAGGGCCAGGACCGGGGAGCTGTTTTTT
TRBV5-1	TRBJ1-1	-	TRBD1	CASSPPGQPPQVRAFF	TGCGCCAGCAGCCCCCCGGGACAGCCCCCTCAAGTGCGAGCTTTCTTT
TRBV4-1	TRBJ2-1	-	TRBD2	CASSQPLAVSSYNEQFF	TGCGCCAGCAGCCAACCACTAGCGGTGAGCTCCTACAATGAGCAGTTCTTC
TRBV27	TRBJ1-5	-	-	CASSLGHLNQPQHF	TGTGCCAGCAGTTTAGGACACCTCAATCAGCCCCAGCATTTT
TRBV19	TRBJ1-5	-	-	CASSIGREGQPQHF	TGTGCCAGTAGTATTGGCAGGGAAGGTCAGCCCCAGCATTTT
TRBV5-1	TRBJ2-1	-	-	CASSLERADNEQFF	TGCGCCAGCAGCTTGGAGAGAGCGGACAATGAGCAGTTCTTC
TRBV19	TRBJ2-3	-	TRBD1	CASSIAGGTGGADTQYF	TGTGCCAGTAGTATAGCGGGGGGGACAGGGGGCGCAGATACGCAGTATTTT
TRBV5-1	TRBJ2-7	-	TRBD2	CASSWKSGGDEQYF	TGCGCCAGCAGCTGGAAGAGCGGGGGCGACGAGCAGTACTTC
TRBV27	TRBJ2-5	-	-	CASSHGLQETQYF	TGTGCCAGCAGTCACGGACTTCAAGAGACCCAGTACTTC
TRBV10-3	TRBJ2-7	-	-	CAIRVGSGTYEQYF	TGTGCCATCAGGGTGGGAAGCGGAACCTACGAGCAGTACTTC
TRBV19	TRBJ1-1	once	-	CASSIDRAGGTEAFF	TGTGCCAGTAGTATAGATCGGGCGGGGGGCACTGAAGCTTTCTTT
TRBV4-1	TRBJ1-5	-	-	CASSQVGSNQPQHF	TGCGCCAGCAGCCAAGTCGGGAGCAATCAGCCCCAGCATTTT
TRBV27	TRBJ2-7	-	-	CASSSPVEGSLEQYF	TGTGCCAGCAGTTCCCCCGTGGAGGGCTCCCTGGAGCAGTACTTC
TRBV7-9	TRBJ2-7	few	-	CASSLSQGSYEQYF	TGTGCCAGCAGCTTATCCCAGGGATCCTACGAGCAGTACTTC
TRBV5-1	TRBJ2-1	once	TRBD2	CASSQGRERTSNEQFF	TGCGCCAGCAGCCAAGGGCGGGAGAGGACGAGCAATGAGCAGTTCTTC
TRBV7-2	TRBJ2-7	-	-	CASSLSDYSYEQYF	TGTGCCAGCAGCTTATCGGACTACTCCTACGAGCAGTACTTC
TRBV6-5	TRBJ2-3	-	-	CASSQAAVGTDTQYF	TGTGCCAGCAGCCAAGCGGCCGTCGGCACAGATACGCAGTATTTT
TRBV28	TRBJ2-2	-	TRBD2	CASLRASGSSGELFF	TGTGCCAGCCTGAGGGCTAGCGGGAGTTCCGGGGAGCTGTTTTTT
TRBV30	TRBJ1-1	-	TRBD1	CAWKGTGVNTEAFF	TGTGCCTGGAAGGGGACAGGGGTGAACACTGAAGCTTTCTTT
TRBV28	TRBJ1-1	-	-	CASSPPQVGPGGAEAFF	TGTGCCAGCAGTCCGCCTCAGGTTGGCCCCGGGGGAGCCGAAGCTTTCTTT
TRBV7-2	TRBJ2-3	-	-	CASSLAGANADTQYF	TGTGCCAGCAGCTTAGCTGGGGCGAATGCAGATACGCAGTATTTT
TRBV29-1	TRBJ1-4	-	-	CSVRRVANEKLFF	TGCAGCGTTCGGCGGGTCGCAAATGAAAAACTGTTTTTT
TRBV2	TRBJ1-2	-	TRBD1	CASLQGAGGYTF	TGTGCCTCATTACAGGGGGCAGGTGGCTACACCTTC
TRBV29-1	TRBJ1-1	-	-	CSAGIGLYEAFF	TGCAGCGCTGGAATCGGACTCTATGAAGCTTTCTTT
TRBV28	TRBJ1-3	-	-	CASSSPGQISSGNTIYF	TGTGCCAGCAGCTCCCCTGGACAGATTTCTTCGGGAAACACCATATATTTT
TRBV7-3	TRBJ2-1	-	-	CASSMTPNEYNEQFF	TGTGCCAGCAGCATGACTCCAAACGAATACAATGAGCAGTTCTTC
TRBV7-2	TRBJ2-3	-	TRBD2	CASSVAGAHSTDTQYF	TGTGCCAGCAGCGTAGCGGGGGCGCACAGCACAGATACGCAGTATTTT
TRBV7-8	TRBJ2-3	-	-	CASSKQCTDTQYF	TGTGCCAGCAGCAAACAGTGCACAGATACGCAGTATTTT
TRBV27	TRBJ1-2	-	TRBD1	CASAGTGYGYTF	TGTGCCAGCGCGGGGACAGGCTATGGCTACACCTTC
TRBV18	TRBJ1-1	-	TRBD1	CASSPDRVLAFF	TGTGCCAGCTCACCAGACAGGGTATTAGCTTTCTTT
TRBV6-4	TRBJ2-1	-	-	CASSDSLGSRYNEQFF	TGTGCCAGCAGTGACTCTTTAGGTAGCAGATACAATGAGCAGTTCTTC
TRBV19	TRBJ2-2	-	TRBD1	CASSSQGARNTGELFF	TGTGCCAGTAGTTCCCAGGGGGCACGGAACACCGGGGAGCTGTTTTTT
TRBV7-9	TRBJ2-5	-	TRBD1	CASSPRTGPVGETQYF	TGTGCCAGCAGCCCTAGGACAGGCCCCGTAGGAGAGACCCAGTACTTC
TRBV13	TRBJ2-7	-	-	CASSQTLAAPGYF	TGTGCCAGCAGCCAGACGTTAGCGGCGCCGGGGTACTTC
TRBV28	TRBJ1-1	-	TRBD1	CASRGQGRGTEAFF	TGTGCCAGCAGGGGACAGGGGCGAGGGACTGAAGCTTTCTTT
TRBV6-5	TRBJ2-2	few	-	CASSYRGNTGELFF	TGTGCCAGCAGTTATCGAGGGAACACCGGGGAGCTGTTTTTT
TRBV7-9	TRBJ1-3	-	-	CASTLGSGGSGNTIYF	TGTGCCAGCACCCTAGGGTCGGGGGGCTCTGGAAACACCATATATTTT
TRBV7-3	TRBJ1-1	once	-	CASSLRGERTEAFF	TGTGCCAGCAGCCTAAGGGGGGAGAGAACTGAAGCTTTCTTT
TRBV7-9	TRBJ1-6	-	TRBD1	CASSPGGVESPLHF	TGTGCCAGCAGCCCAGGGGGCGTAGAATCACCCCTCCACTTT
TRBV7-3	TRBJ2-5	-	TRBD2	CASSSSGLAGSQETQYF	TGTGCCAGCAGCTCCTCAGGACTAGCGGGGTCACAAGAGACCCAGTACTTC
TRBV28	TRBJ1-3	-	-	CASGLGGNTIYF	TGTGCCAGCGGGCTGGGTGGAAACACCATATATTTT
TRBV30	TRBJ1-1	few	-	CAWSLTRYTEAFF	TGTGCCTGGAGTCTGACCAGGTACACTGAAGCTTTCTTT
TRBV19	TRBJ1-5	once	-	CASSTTDYSNQPQHF	TGTGCCAGTAGTACGACAGATTATAGCAATCAGCCCCAGCATTTT
TRBV14	TRBJ2-1	-	TRBD2	CASSQSTGREQFF	TGTGCCAGCAGCCAGTCTACCGGGAGGGAGCAGTTCTTC
TRBV11-2	TRBJ2-7	once	-	CASSSAAKAVSSYEQYF	TGTGCCAGCAGCTCTGCTGCCAAAGCGGTCTCGTCCTACGAGCAGTACTTC
TRBV9	TRBJ2-2	-	TRBD1	CASSVGQGLTGELFF	TGTGCCAGCAGCGTCGGACAGGGGTTGACCGGGGAGCTGTTTTTT
TRBV5-1	TRBJ2-5	-	TRBD2	CASSLAASGPETQYF	TGCGCCAGCAGCTTGGCAGCTAGCGGTCCAGAGACCCAGTACTTC
TRBV5-1	TRBJ2-5	few	TRBD1	CASSGGTGGYQETQYF	TGCGCCAGCAGCGGAGGGACAGGGGGGTACCAAGAGACCCAGTACTTC
TRBV5-1	TRBJ2-2	-	-	CASSLGSGRTGELFF	TGCGCCAGCAGCTTGGGTTCAGGGAGGACCGGGGAGCTGTTTTTT